The 10 T cell receptor beta chains presented below share a single source sample, sequenced in a study of identical twins. A single record per CDR3 protein comes from TCRdb applying MiXCR to the 5' RACE reads. This sample carries 500,000 to 650,000 distinct CDR3 sequences, more than 20% of them seen once, and the ten largest clones take around 0.5%. The data also belong to a second study, concerning yellow fever vaccine responses in identical twins.

The sample comprised CD4+ T cells sorted from blood. The receptors stem from a woman aged 18-30 years in good health.

This clonotype was counted ten times or more. This chain links TRBV12-3 or TRBV12-4 with TRBJ1-2, with TRBD1 as a possible D gene (6 bases). CDR3 length: 13 residues. V was pared by 6 bases and J by 2 bases, with 10 bases between. CDR3 in amino acids: CASSRTENYGYTF. The CDR3 coding sequence is TGTGCCAGCAGCCGGACAGAGAACTATGGCTACACCTTC.

This clonotype has at least ten counts. The chain links TRBV5-1 to TRBJ2-5, with 7 bases identical to TRBD1. The V gene's germline CDR1 is SGHRS and CDR2 YFSETQ. The CDR3 runs to 13 residues. V was pared by 6 bases and J by 5 bases, with 7 bases of the junction left unmatched. The CDR3 coding sequence is TGCGCCAGCACCCCGACAGGGTGGGAGACCCAGTACTTC. Its protein is CASTPTGWETQYF.

V is TRBV28 and J is TRBJ2-5; D ambiguous. With 2 bases removed from V and 0 bases from J, the gap between germline ends came to 7 bases. The CDR3 is 14 residues long. In germline, CDR1 is MDHEN, CDR2 SYDVKM. Here the CDR3 reads CASSLMSDQETQYF. The CDR3 bases are TGTGCCAGCAGTTTAATGTCAGACCAAGAGACCCAGTACTTC. Variable domain in full (rest from reference TRBV28 and TRBJ2-5): DVKVTQSSRYLVKRTGEKVFLECVQDMDHENMFWYRQDPGLGLRLIYFSYDVKMKEKGDIPEGYSVSREKKERFSLILESASTNQTSMYLCASSLMSDQETQYFGPGTRLLVL.

This clonotype was counted a few times. The rearrangement joins TRBV20-1 to TRBJ1-5; D is uncertain. The CDR3 is 15 residues long. Deletions cut 1 base from V and 3 bases from J, with 13 bases between. Germline V lookup: CDR1 DFQATT, CDR2 SNEGSKA (reference sequence). The CDR3 DNA reads as TGCAGTGCTAGAGTGAACAGCCTGTTCAATCAGCCCCAGCATTTT. As protein: CSARVNSLFNQPQHF.

In its sample, this clonotype was seen a few times. The chain couples TRBV5-1 to TRBJ1-1; a possible D gene is TRBD1 (6 bases). The ends were cut back, 4 bases at V and 4 bases at J, with 14 bases in the middle. Germline assignment: CDR1 SGHRS and CDR2 YFSETQ. The CDR3 covers 14 residues. Here the CDR3 reads CASSAITGSTEAFF. The CDR3 nucleotides read TGCGCCAGCAGCGCGATCACAGGGAGCACTGAAGCTTTCTTT.

The V gene is TRBV6-5, the J gene TRBJ1-2; tentative D call: TRBD1 (6 bases). CDR1 and CDR2 from the germline V gene are MNHEY and SVGAGI. Trimming took off 1 base at V and 3 bases at J, with 12 bases between the two ends. This CDR3 is built from 15 residues. The CDR3 is CASSYYSTGHYGYTF. The CDR3 DNA sequence: TGTGCCAGCAGTTACTACTCCACAGGGCACTATGGCTACACCTTC.

This chain uses TRBV12-3 or TRBV12-4 with TRBJ2-1; 8 bases map to TRBD2. The J segment lost 2 bases and the V segment lost 8 bases, leaving 8 bases of the junction unmatched. The CDR3 length is 15 residues. CDR3 in amino acids: CASGNSGTPYNEQFF. The CDR3 DNA reads TGTGCCAGCGGGAATAGCGGGACGCCCTACAATGAGCAGTTCTTC.

A few counts support this clonotype. The CDR3 DNA reads as TGTGCCAGCAAGACAGGGGCTGGCTACGAGCAGTACTTC. Translation gives CASKTGAGYEQYF. J is TRBJ2-7 and V is TRBV28; 8 bases are shared with TRBD1. V lost 7 bases to trimming and J lost 3 bases; unmatched junction nucleotides: 5. The CDR3 consists of 13 residues. Germline V gene data show CDR1 as MDHEN and CDR2 as SYDVKM.

About this clonotype itself: One base away lies a much larger clone, so this may be a sequencing read error. This chain uses TRBV12-3 or TRBV12-4 with TRBJ2-5, with D perhaps TRBD1 (5 bases). The CDR3 consists of 14 residues. This chain's CDR3 is CSSSLSRDQETQYF. The CDR3 coding sequence is TGTTCCAGCAGTTTATCCAGGGACCAAGAGACCCAGTACTTC.

The genes are TRBV6-1 and TRBJ2-1; TRBD1 is a possible D gene (6 bases). The CDR3 is 15 amino acids. Germline V CDR1 and CDR2: MNHNS, SASEGT. Trimming stripped 6 bases from V and 10 bases from J, with 22 bases between. CDR3: CASSPGRGVGGEQFF. CDR3 nucleotide sequence: TGTGCCAGCAGCCCCGGCAGGGGAGTTGGTGGAGAGCAGTTCTTC.